The rows below give T cell receptor beta chains drawn from one sample of a study of T cells in narcolepsy. Profiling relied on immunoSEQ multiplex PCR, and the TCRdb table lists in-frame clones only, not all of them. The sample lists 28,000 or so clones; roughly 86% were seen once. The sequenced sample was CD45RA- memory CD4+ T cells from PBMCs. Receptor source: a human donor with narcolepsy. The CDR3 runs from the conserved cysteine through the conserved F or W. A D gene is named only where the DNA matches it firmly. Part of the rows lack a size; the others show once, few, many or a class for expanded clones.

abundance	j_gene	v_gene	d_gene	CDR3aa	CDR3nt
-	TRBJ1-5	TRBV27	-	CASTGSGDGNQPQHF	TGTGCCAGCACAGGATCAGGGGACGGCAATCAGCCCCAGCATTTT
-	TRBJ2-3	TRBV5-6	TRBD1	CASSSGTVASTDTQYF	TGTGCCAGCAGTTCCGGGACAGTGGCTTCCACAGATACGCAGTATTTT
-	TRBJ1-6	TRBV28	TRBD1	CASEGGTGDSPLHF	TGTGCCAGTGAAGGGGGGACAGGGGATTCACCCCTCCACTTT
-	TRBJ2-1	TRBV5-5	TRBD2	CASLCLGQTPGLDSYNEQFF	TGTGCCAGCCTTTGTTTAGGGCAGACTCCGGGACTAGACTCCTACAATGAGCAGTTCTTC
once	TRBJ1-4	TRBV5-1	-	CASGPQAFNEKLFF	TGCGCCAGCGGTCCACAGGCCTTTAATGAAAAACTGTTTTTT
-	TRBJ2-1	TRBV20-1	-	CSARADLGQFF	TGCAGTGCTAGAGCCGACTTAGGGCAGTTCTTC
-	TRBJ2-7	TRBV19	-	CASSSRDNNHIAAYEQYF	TGTGCCAGTAGTTCCCGGGACAACAATCATATTGCGGCCTACGAGCAGTACTTC
-	TRBJ2-7	TRBV5-4	TRBD2	CASSLDPSGGPTVEQYF	TGTGCCAGCAGCTTGGATCCTAGCGGGGGCCCTACCGTCGAGCAGTACTTC
few	TRBJ1-1	TRBV6-5	-	CASRTLGLGTEAFF	TGTGCCAGCAGAACCCTAGGTTTAGGGACTGAAGCTTTCTTT
-	TRBJ2-3	TRBV7-9	TRBD2	CASSPLAGGPSSTDTQYF	TGTGCCAGCAGCCCACTAGCGGGGGGGCCCTCTAGCACAGATACGCAGTATTTT
-	TRBJ1-1	TRBV4-1	TRBD1	CASSQNTGQWATEAFF	TGCGCCAGCAGCCAAAACACGGGACAGTGGGCCACTGAAGCTTTCTTT